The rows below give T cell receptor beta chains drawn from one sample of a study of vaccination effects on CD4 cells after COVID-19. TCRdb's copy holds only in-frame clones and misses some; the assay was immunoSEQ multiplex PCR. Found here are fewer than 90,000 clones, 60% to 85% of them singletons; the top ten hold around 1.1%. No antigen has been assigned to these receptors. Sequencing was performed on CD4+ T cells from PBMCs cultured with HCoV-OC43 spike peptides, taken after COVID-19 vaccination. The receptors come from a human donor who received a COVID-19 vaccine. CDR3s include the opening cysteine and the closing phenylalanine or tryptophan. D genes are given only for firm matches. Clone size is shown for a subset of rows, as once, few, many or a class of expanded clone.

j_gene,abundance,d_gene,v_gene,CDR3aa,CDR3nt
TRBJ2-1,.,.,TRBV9,CASSPRPGGAGDEQFF,TGTGCCAGCAGCCCCCGTCCAGGGGGGGCCGGGGATGAGCAGTTCTTC
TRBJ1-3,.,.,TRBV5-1,CASSLKGGEGNTIYF,TGCGCCAGCAGCTTGAAGGGGGGCGAGGGAAACACCATATATTTT
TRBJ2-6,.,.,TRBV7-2,CASRPLGGQLSGANVLTF,TGTGCCAGCCGCCCCCTCGGGGGACAACTCTCTGGGGCCAACGTCCTGACTTTC
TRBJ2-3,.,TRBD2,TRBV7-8,CASRRGRLAAFTDTQYF,TGTGCCAGCAGGCGAGGAAGACTAGCGGCGTTTACAGATACGCAGTATTTT
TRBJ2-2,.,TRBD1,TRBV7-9,CASSTGGTGATGELFF,TGTGCCAGCAGCACTGGCGGGACAGGCGCAACCGGGGAGCTGTTTTTT
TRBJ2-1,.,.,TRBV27,CASSYQGTPYNEQFF,TGTGCCAGCAGTTACCAGGGAACGCCCTACAATGAGCAGTTCTTC
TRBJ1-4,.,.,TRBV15,CATSRENAGDEKLFF,TGTGCCACCAGCAGAGAAAATGCGGGGGATGAAAAACTGTTTTTT
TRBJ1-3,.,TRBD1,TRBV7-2,CASSFWDSGNTIYF,TGTGCCAGCAGCTTCTGGGACAGCGGAAACACCATATATTTT
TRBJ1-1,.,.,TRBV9,CASSVLTPNTEAFF,TGTGCCAGCAGCGTATTAACACCCAACACTGAAGCTTTCTTT
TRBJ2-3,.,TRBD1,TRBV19,CASSHPGQGDTQYF,TGTGCCAGTAGTCACCCGGGACAGGGGGACACGCAGTATTTT
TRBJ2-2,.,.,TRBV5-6,CASSSDLYTGELFF,TGTGCCAGCAGCTCGGACTTGTACACCGGGGAGCTGTTTTTT
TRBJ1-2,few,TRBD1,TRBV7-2,CASSLDLAGTGYGYTF,TGTGCCAGCAGCTTAGACTTAGCCGGGACAGGCTATGGCTACACCTTC
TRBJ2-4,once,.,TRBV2,CASSFGSRNIQYF,TGTGCCAGCAGTTTCGGCAGTCGAAACATTCAGTACTTC
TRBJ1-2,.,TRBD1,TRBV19,CASSNQEGAGGYTF,TGTGCCAGTAGTAACCAAGAGGGGGCCGGAGGCTACACCTTC
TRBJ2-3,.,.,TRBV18,CASSPSWDPSTDTQYF,TGTGCCAGCTCACCTAGCTGGGATCCTAGCACAGATACGCAGTATTTT
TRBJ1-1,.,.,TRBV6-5,CASRKPGVTEAFF,TGTGCCAGCAGAAAACCCGGGGTCACTGAAGCTTTCTTT
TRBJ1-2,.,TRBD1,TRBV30,CAWSEQGLGGYTF,TGTGCCTGGAGTGAACAGGGGCTGGGGGGCTACACCTTC
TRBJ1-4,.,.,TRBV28,CASFGGENEKLFF,TGTGCCAGCTTTGGAGGGGAGAATGAAAAACTGTTTTTT
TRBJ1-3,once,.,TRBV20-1,CSASTGNTIYF,TGCAGTGCCTCAACCGGAAACACCATATATTTT
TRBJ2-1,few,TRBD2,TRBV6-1,CASSELGVLAGASYNEQFF,TGTGCCAGCAGTGAATTGGGAGTCTTAGCGGGGGCCTCCTACAATGAGCAGTTCTTC
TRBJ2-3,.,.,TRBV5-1,CASSLEGTDTQYF,TGCGCCAGCAGCTTGGAGGGGACAGATACGCAGTATTTT
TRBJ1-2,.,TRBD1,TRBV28,CASSLNGQGNQNNYGYTF,TGTGCCAGCAGTTTAAACGGACAGGGTAACCAAAATAACTATGGCTACACCTTC
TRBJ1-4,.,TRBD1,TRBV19,CASSRTGATNEKLFF,TGTGCCAGTAGCCGGACAGGGGCGACTAATGAAAAACTGTTTTTT
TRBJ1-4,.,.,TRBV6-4,CASSDTGTNEKLFF,TGTGCCAGCAGTGATACCGGAACTAATGAAAAACTGTTTTTT
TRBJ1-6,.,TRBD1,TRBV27,CASSLSPPTGGNSPLHF,TGTGCCAGCAGTTTATCCCCCCCGACAGGGGGCAATTCACCCCTCCACTTT
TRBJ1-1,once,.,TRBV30,CAWSVRQGVEAFF,TGTGCCTGGAGTGTACGTCAAGGCGTTGAAGCTTTCTTT
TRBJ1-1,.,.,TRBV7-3,CASSLKAGSEAFF,TGTGCCAGCAGCTTAAAAGCCGGGAGTGAAGCTTTCTTT
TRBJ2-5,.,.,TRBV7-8,CASSLKADGETQYF,TGTGCCAGCAGCTTAAAAGCGGATGGGGAGACCCAGTACTTC
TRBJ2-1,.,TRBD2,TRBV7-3,CASSFSGYNEQFF,TGTGCCAGCAGCTTTAGCGGGTACAATGAGCAGTTCTTC
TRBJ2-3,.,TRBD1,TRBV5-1,CASSGGTGPDTQYF,TGCGCCAGCAGCGGGGGGACAGGGCCAGATACGCAGTATTTT
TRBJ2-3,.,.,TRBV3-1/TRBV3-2,CASSQGPVAASSTDTQYF,TGTGCCAGCAGCCAAGGACCCGTAGCGGCCTCTAGCACAGATACGCAGTATTTT
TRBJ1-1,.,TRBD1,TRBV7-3,CASRLTGTMNTEAFF,TGTGCCAGCAGATTGACAGGGACCATGAACACTGAAGCTTTCTTT
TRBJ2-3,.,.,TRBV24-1,CATSPLQGTDTQYF,TGTGCCACCAGTCCCCTACAGGGAACAGATACGCAGTATTTT
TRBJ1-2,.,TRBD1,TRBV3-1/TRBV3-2,CASSPITGTGGDGYTF,TGTGCCAGCAGCCCAATAACCGGGACAGGGGGCGATGGCTACACCTTC
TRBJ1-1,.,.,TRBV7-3,CASSLTRSTEAFF,TGTGCCAGCAGCTTAACGAGGTCCACTGAAGCTTTCTTT
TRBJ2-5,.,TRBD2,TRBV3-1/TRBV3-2,CASSHRRGGGGSGETQYF,TGTGCCAGCAGCCATCGTCGTGGCGGGGGGGGTTCTGGCGAGACCCAGTACTTC
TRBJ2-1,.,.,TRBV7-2,CASSSRGAYNEQFF,TGTGCCAGCAGCTCAAGGGGGGCTTACAATGAGCAGTTCTTC
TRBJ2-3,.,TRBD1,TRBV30,CAWSQRTGRGDTQYF,TGTGCCTGGAGCCAGCGGACAGGGCGGGGAGATACGCAGTATTTT
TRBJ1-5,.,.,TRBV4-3,CASSQDLDSNQPQHF,TGCGCCAGCAGCCAAGATTTGGATAGCAATCAGCCCCAGCATTTT
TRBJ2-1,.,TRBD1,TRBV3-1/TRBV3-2,CASSPDRGLDEQFF,TGTGCCAGCAGCCCGGACAGGGGGCTTGATGAGCAGTTCTTC